Here is one T cell receptor (beta chain) with its context. The target of this receptor is not known. One junction end does not reproduce the germline sequence, and a read error may be involved. The data belong to a study of post-analysis software for immune sequencing data (dated by TCRdb to 2015 to 2017). Concerning the study at large: The recorded disease courses included relapsing-remitting, secondary progressive and progressive-relapsing multiple sclerosis, and some patients had no subtype annotation. A subset of samples was prepared in parallel using single-end sample barcoding, then pooled and co-amplified after Illumina adapter ligation. The patient repertoires were set against about 12 previously published healthy control repertoires from donors whose ages ranged from roughly 6 to 27 years. Results and caveats for the whole study, not just this receptor: Compared with controls, multiple sclerosis patients had significantly lower normalized Chao1 diversity, a finding suggesting substantial peripheral T-cell clonal expansion. Direct clustering with F measure revealed strong co-clustering of samples prepared in the same batch, which led to a batch-effect correction. The control group was slightly older than the multiple sclerosis patient group. Significantly higher frequencies in patients than in controls were found for several TRBV segments, including TRBV5-6, TRBV5-1 and TRBV20-1.

Taken from the germline V gene, the CDR1 and CDR2 loops are SGDLS and YYNGEE. There are 16 amino acids in the CDR3, from cysteine to phenylalanine inclusive. Only the CDR3 DNA is retained, 48 bases long and in frame from the first base. To demonstrate the VDJtools post-analysis software, TCR beta repertoires were profiled from the peripheral blood of 13 young patients with multiple sclerosis. The patients with multiple sclerosis were children and adolescents between roughly 6 and 17 years of age. Library preparation employed PCR. The sequencer listed for this sample is Illumina HiSeq 2500. Unique molecular identifiers were incorporated into TCR beta cDNA libraries to reduce PCR and sequencing biases. Approximately 500,000 cDNA molecules were obtained for every 1 to 10 million input T cells, so each molecule roughly corresponded to one T cell. The patient libraries were prepared and sequenced with the same protocol used for the earlier healthy control dataset. Samples belonging to the same batch were prepared together, multiplexed and sequenced on a shared HiSeq lane. The paper's processing steps were these. Raw barcoded reads were processed with MIGEC, discarding single-read molecular identifier groups before consensus assembly and CDR3 extraction. Clonotype tables were post-analysed with VDJtools, and diversity was normalized by down-sampling all datasets to the smallest sample size. To correct batch-related cross-sample contamination, repertoire overlap clustering matched CDR3 amino acid sequences but not nucleotide sequences. TCRdb ran its own pipeline on the public reads, namely fastp trimming at Q25 and MiXCR clone calling, and kept in-frame beta chains. Identical CDR3 protein sequences are pooled into one entry, listed with their most common genes and DNA. These V and J calls derive from TCRdb rather than the authors' analysis. This sample comprises 650,000 to 850,000 distinct CDR3 sequences, approximately 57% of them detected only once. Over 4% of the sample lies in the top ten.

Sequencing used blood. The TCR originated in a girl between 5 and 17 years old with multiple sclerosis. The rearrangement joined TRBV9 to TRBJ2-3; TRBD2 is a possible D gene, resting on 6 matching bases. The nucleotide sequence reads as follows: TGTGCCGGCAGCGTAGGGACGGGGGAGAGAGGAGATACGCAGTATTTT. Protein translation: CAGSVGTGERGDTQYF.